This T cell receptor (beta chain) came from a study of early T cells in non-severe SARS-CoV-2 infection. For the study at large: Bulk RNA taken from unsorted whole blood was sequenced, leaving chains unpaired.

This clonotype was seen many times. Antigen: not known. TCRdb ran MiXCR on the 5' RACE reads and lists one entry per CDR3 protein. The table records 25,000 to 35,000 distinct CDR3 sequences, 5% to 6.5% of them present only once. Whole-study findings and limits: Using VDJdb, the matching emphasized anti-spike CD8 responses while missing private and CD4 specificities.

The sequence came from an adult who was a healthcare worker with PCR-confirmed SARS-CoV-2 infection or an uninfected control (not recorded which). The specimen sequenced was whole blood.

CDR3 DNA sequence: TGTGCCAGCTCTCGGGACAAAAATTCACCCCTCCACTTT. Translation gives CASSRDKNSPLHF. V gene TRBV18 combines with J gene TRBJ1-6; possibly TRBD1 for D (6 bases). V lost 6 bases, J lost 7 bases, and 10 bases lay in between. This CDR3 comprises 13 residues. Germline CDR1 reads KGHSH; CDR2 reads LQKENI. The full variable domain, its missing parts supplied by reference TRBV18 and TRBJ1-6, is NAGVMQNPRHLVRRRGQEARLRCSPMKGHSHVYWYRQLPEEGLKFMVYLQKENIIDESGMPKERFSAEFPKEGPSILRIQQVVRGDSAAYFCASSRDKNSPLHFGNGTRLTVT.